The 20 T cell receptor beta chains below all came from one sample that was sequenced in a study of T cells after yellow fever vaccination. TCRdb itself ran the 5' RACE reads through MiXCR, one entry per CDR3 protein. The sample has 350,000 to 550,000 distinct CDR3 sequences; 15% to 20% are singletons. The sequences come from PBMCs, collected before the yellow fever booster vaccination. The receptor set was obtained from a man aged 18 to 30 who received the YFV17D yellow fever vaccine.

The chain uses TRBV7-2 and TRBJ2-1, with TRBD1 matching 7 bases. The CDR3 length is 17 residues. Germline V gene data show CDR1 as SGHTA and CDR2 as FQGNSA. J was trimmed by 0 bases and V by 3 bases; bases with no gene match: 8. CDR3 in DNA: TGTGCCAGCAGCTTTTGGGACGGGACAGACTCCTACAATGAGCAGTTCTTC. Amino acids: CASSFWDGTDSYNEQFF. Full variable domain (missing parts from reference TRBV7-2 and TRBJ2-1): GAGVSQSPSNKVTEKGKDVELRCDPISGHTALYWYRQSLGQGLEFLIYFQGNSAPDKSGLPSDRFSAERTGGSVSTLTIQRTQQEDSAVYLCASSFWDGTDSYNEQFFGPGTRLTVL.

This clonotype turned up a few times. For the CDR3, the DNA is TGTGCCAGCAGTTACGTGGCGGGGTCTGAGCAGTTCTTC. It encodes CASSYVAGSEQFF. The gene calls are TRBV6-2 or TRBV6-3 and TRBJ2-1; D might be TRBD2 (6 bases). Germline V gives CDR1 MNHEY, CDR2 SVGEGT. The length of the CDR3 is 13 residues. The V end lost 2 bases, the J end lost 9 bases, and 11 bases lay between the germline ends.

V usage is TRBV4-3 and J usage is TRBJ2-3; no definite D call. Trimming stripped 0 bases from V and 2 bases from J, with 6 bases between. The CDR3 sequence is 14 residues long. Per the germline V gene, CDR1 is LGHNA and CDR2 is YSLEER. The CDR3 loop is CASSQDSPTDTQYF. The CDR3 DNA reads TGCGCCAGCAGCCAAGATAGTCCCACAGATACGCAGTATTTT.

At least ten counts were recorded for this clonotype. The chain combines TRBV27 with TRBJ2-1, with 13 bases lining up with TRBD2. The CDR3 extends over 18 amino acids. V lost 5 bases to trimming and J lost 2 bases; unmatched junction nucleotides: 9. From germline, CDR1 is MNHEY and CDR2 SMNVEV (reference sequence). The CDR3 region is CASSAGTSGETPYNEQFF. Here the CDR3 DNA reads TGTGCCAGCAGTGCTGGGACTAGCGGGGAGACACCCTACAATGAGCAGTTCTTC.

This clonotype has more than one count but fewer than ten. CDR3 residues: CASSPLGANYEQYF. In DNA, the CDR3 is TGTGCCAGCAGCCCCTTAGGAGCTAACTACGAGCAGTACTTC. The rearrangement uses TRBV27 and TRBJ2-7; D is unresolved. The CDR3 spans 14 residues. From germline, CDR1 is MNHEY and CDR2 SMNVEV (reference sequence). Trimming pared 6 bases from V and 3 bases from J, leaving 15 bases between.

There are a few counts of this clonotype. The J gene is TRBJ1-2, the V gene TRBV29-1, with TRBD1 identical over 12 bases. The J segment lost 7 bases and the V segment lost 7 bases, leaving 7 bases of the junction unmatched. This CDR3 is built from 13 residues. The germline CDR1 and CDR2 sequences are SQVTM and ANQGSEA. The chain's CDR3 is CSGGTGGDPGYTF. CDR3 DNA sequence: TGCAGCGGTGGGACAGGGGGCGATCCTGGCTACACCTTC.

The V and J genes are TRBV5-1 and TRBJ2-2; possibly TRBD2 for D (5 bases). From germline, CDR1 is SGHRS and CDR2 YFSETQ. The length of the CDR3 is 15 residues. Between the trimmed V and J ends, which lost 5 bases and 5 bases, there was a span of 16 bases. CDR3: CASSREQRQTGELFF. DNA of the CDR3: TGCGCCAGCAGTAGGGAGCAGCGCCAAACCGGGGAGCTGTTTTTT.

CDR3 sequence (DNA): TGCGCCAGTGGGGCCGGGACAGAAAATGGCTACACCTTC. Residues: CASGAGTENGYTF. This rearrangement joins TRBV5-1 to TRBJ1-2; 7 nucleotides agree with TRBD1. Germline CDR1 and CDR2: SGHRS and YFSETQ. This CDR3 spans 13 amino acids. Trimming cost V 8 bases and J 6 bases; bases outside gene matches: 10.

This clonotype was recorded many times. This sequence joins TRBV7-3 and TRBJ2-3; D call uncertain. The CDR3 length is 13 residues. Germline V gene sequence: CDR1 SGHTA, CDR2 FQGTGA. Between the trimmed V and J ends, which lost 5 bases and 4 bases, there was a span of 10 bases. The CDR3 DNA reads TGTGCCAGCAGCCCCGTTAGGGCAGATACGCAGTATTTT. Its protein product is CASSPVRADTQYF. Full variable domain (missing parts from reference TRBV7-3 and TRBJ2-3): GAGVSQTPSNKVTEKGKYVELRCDPISGHTALYWYRQSLGQGPEFLIYFQGTGAADDSGLPNDRFFAVRPEGSVSTLKIQRTERGDSAVYLCASSPVRADTQYFGPGTRLTVL.

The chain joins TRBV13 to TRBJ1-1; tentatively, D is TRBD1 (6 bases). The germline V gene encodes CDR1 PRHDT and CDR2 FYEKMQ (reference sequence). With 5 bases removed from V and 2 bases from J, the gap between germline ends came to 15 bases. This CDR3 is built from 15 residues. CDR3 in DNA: TGTGCCAGCAGCCTACGGGGGACACCAAACACTGAAGCTTTCTTT. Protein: CASSLRGTPNTEAFF.

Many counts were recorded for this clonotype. CDR3 in amino acids: CASSRAYNEQFF. The CDR3 DNA sequence: TGTGCCAGCAGTAGGGCGTACAATGAGCAGTTCTTC. The J gene is TRBJ2-1, the V gene TRBV12-3 or TRBV12-4, with no clear D. The CDR3 runs 12 residues. Trimming pared 5 bases from V and 4 bases from J, leaving 6 bases between.

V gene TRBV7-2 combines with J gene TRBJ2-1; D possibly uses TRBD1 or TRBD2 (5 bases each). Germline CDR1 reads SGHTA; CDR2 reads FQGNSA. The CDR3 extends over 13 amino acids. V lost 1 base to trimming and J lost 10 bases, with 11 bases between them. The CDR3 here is CASSLGWGWEQFF. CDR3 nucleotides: TGTGCCAGCAGCTTAGGCTGGGGGTGGGAGCAGTTCTTC.

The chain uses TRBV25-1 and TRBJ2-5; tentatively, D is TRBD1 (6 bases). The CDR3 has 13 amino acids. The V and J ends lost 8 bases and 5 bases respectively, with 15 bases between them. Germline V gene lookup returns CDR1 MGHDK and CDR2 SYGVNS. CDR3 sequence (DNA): TGTGCCAGCGGAGGCAGGGGTGAGGAGACCCAGTACTTC. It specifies CASGGRGEETQYF.

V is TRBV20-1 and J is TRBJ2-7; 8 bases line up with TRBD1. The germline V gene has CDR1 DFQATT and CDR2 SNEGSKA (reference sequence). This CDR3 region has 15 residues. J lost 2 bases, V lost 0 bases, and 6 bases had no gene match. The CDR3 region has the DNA TGCAGTGCTAGAGATCCCAGGACAGGGACCTACGAGCAGTACGTC. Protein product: CSARDPRTGTYEQYV.

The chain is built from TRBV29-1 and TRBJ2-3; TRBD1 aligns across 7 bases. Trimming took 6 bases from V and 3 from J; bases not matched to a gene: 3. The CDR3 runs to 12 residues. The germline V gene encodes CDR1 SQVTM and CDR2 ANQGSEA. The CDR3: CSVRQGTDTQYF. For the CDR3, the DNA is TGCAGCGTAAGACAGGGTACAGATACGCAGTATTTT.

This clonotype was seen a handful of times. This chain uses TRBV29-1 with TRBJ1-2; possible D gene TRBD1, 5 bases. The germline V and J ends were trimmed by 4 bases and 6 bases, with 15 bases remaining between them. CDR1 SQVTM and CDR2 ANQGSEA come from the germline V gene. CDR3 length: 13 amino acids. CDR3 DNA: TGCAGCGTTGGGGCGGGGACGGCTGATGGCTACACCTTC. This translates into CSVGAGTADGYTF. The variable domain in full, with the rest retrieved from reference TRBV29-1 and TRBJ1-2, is SAVISQKPSRDICQRGTSLTIQCQVDSQVTMMFWYRQQPGQSLTLIATANQGSEATYESGFVIDKFPISRPNLTFSTLTVSNMSPEDSSIYLCSVGAGTADGYTFGSGTRLTVV.

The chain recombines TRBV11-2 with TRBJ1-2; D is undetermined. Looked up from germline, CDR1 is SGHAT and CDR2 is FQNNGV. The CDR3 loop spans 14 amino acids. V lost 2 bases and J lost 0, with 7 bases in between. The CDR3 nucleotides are TGTGCCAGCAGCTTAAATACGGCTAACTATGGCTACACCTTC. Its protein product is CASSLNTANYGYTF.

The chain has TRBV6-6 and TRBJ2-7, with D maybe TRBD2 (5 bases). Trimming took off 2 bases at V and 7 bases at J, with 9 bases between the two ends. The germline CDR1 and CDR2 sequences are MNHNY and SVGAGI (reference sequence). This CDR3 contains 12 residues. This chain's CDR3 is CASSYLATEQYV. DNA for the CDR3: TGTGCCAGCAGTTACCTAGCAACTGAGCAGTACGTC.

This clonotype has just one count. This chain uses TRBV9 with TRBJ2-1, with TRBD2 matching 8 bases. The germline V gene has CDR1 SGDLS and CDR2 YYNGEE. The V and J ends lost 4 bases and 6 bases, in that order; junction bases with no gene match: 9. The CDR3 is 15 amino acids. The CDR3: CASSPLGLVGNEQFF. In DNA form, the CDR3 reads TGTGCCAGCAGCCCCTTGGGACTAGTTGGCAATGAGCAGTTCTTC.

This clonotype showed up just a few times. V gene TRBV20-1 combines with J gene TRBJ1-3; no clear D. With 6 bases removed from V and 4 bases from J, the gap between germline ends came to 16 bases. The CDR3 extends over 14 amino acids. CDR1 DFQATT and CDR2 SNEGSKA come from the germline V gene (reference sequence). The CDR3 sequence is CSAPERTSGNTIYF. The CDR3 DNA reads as TGCAGTGCCCCCGAACGGACTTCGGGAAACACCATATATTTT.